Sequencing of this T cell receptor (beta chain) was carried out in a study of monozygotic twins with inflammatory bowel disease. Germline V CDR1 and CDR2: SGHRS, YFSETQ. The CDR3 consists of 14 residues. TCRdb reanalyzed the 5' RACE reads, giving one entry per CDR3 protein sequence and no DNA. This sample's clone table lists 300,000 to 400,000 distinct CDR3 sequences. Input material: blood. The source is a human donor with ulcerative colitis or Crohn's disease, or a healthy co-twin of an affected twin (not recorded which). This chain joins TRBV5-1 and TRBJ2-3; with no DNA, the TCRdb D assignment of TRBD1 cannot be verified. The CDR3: CASSLGSLQDTQYF.